Shown below are 17 T cell receptor beta chains from a single sample sequenced in a study of cytomegalovirus exposure and HLA in healthy donors. Primers: 60 Vbeta forward and 13 Jbeta reverse. The data were produced by immunoSEQ multiplex PCR, yet TCRdb's version contains in-frame clones alone and is incomplete. The sample yields about 52,000 clones, 55% to 65% seen once. The specimen was PBMCs. The receptors shown here come from a human donor in good health.

This chain connects TRBV27 to TRBJ2-1; 7 nucleotides match TRBD2. This CDR3 has 15 residues. Looked up from germline, CDR1 is MNHEY and CDR2 is SMNVEV (reference sequence). V lost 2 bases, J lost 6 bases, and 7 bases stayed unmatched. CDR3 protein: CASSLGLAVSNEQFF. CDR3 in DNA: TGTGCCAGCAGTTTAGGGCTAGCGGTGAGCAATGAGCAGTTCTTC.

This clone was found a few times. The rearrangement joins TRBV13 to TRBJ2-1; 7 bases are a match to TRBD2. Per germline, CDR1 PRHDT and CDR2 FYEKMQ (reference sequence). The V and J ends lost 0 bases and 12 bases, in that order; junction bases with no gene match: 2. The CDR3 has 12 residues. The CDR3 DNA reads as TGTGCCAGCAGCTTAGGCTTAGCGGGGCAGTTCTTC. This sequence encodes CASSLGLAGQFF.

The gene calls are TRBV5-6 and TRBJ1-2, with 7 bases matching TRBD1. CDR1 is SGHDT and CDR2 is YYEEEE in the germline V gene. The CDR3 contains 14 residues. J gave up 8 bases and V 4 bases, and 11 bases lay outside the gene matches. The CDR3 nucleotides read TGTGCCAGCAGCACAATAAGGGGGCTTGGAGGCTACACCTTC. Its protein is CASSTIRGLGGYTF.

This clone was counted a few times. V and J are TRBV5-3 and TRBJ2-4; D not certain. TRBV5-3 is an ORF, and what it does is uncertain. V was shortened by 3 bases and J by 7 bases, with 5 bases between the two germline ends. This CDR3 comprises 11 residues. The CDR3 is CARSSKNIQYF. The CDR3 DNA follows: TGTGCCAGAAGCTCTAAGAACATTCAGTACTTC.

The chain combines TRBV10-2 with TRBJ1-5, with D possibly being TRBD1 (5 bases). The ends were cut back, 3 bases at V and 2 bases at J, with 11 bases in the middle. From germline, CDR1 is WSHSY and CDR2 SAAADI. The CDR3 extends over 15 amino acids. In nucleotides, the CDR3 is TGCGCCAGCAGTGAAATGGGAGGGGGCAATCAGCCCCAGCATTTT. Its translation: CASSEMGGGNQPQHF.

CDR3 amino acids: CASSLGQGYNSPLHF. In DNA form, the CDR3 reads TGTGCCAGCAGCTTAGGACAGGGCTATAATTCACCCCTCCACTTT. The chain is built from TRBV7-2 and TRBJ1-6; 7 positions agree with TRBD1. The CDR3 runs to 15 residues. Per germline, CDR1 SGHTA and CDR2 FQGNSA. The V segment lost 1 base and the J segment 3 bases; nucleotides outside the gene matches: 0.

V is TRBV4-1 and J is TRBJ1-4; 11 bases line up with TRBD1. This CDR3 comprises 15 residues. The ends lost 1 base at V and 7 bases at J; junction bases unmatched: 2. In germline, CDR1 is MGHRA, CDR2 YSYEKL. The DNA of the CDR3 is TGCGCCAGCAGCCAAGCGGACAGGGGGCTTGAAAAACTGTTTTTT. Amino acids: CASSQADRGLEKLFF.

This clone came up a few times. The rearrangement links TRBV7-8 to TRBJ1-1, with D perhaps TRBD1 (6 bases). V was pared by 2 bases and J by 6 bases, with 16 bases between. The germline V gene encodes CDR1 SGHVS and CDR2 FQNEAQ. This CDR3 contains 15 residues. CDR3: CASSLPGVNRAEAFF. The CDR3 DNA reads TGTGCCAGCAGCTTACCGGGTGTAAACAGGGCTGAAGCTTTCTTT.

The V call is TRBV30, the J call TRBJ2-7, with unresolved D. Germline lookup yields CDR1 GTSNPN and CDR2 SVGIG (reference sequence). The CDR3 runs to 13 residues. CDR3 coding DNA: TGTGCGTTGGAGTCATTGAGCTCCTACGAGCAGTACTTC. It translates to CALESLSSYEQYF.

The chain's CDR3 is CASSRQDYEQYF. CDR3 nucleotide sequence: TGTGCCAGCAGTAGGCAGGACTACGAGCAGTACTTC. The chain is built from TRBV28 and TRBJ2-7; D ambiguous. The ends were cut back, 5 bases at V and 3 bases at J, with 8 bases in the middle. The CDR3 has 12 residues. The germline CDR1 and CDR2 sequences are MDHEN and SYDVKM.

V usage is TRBV19 and J usage is TRBJ2-6, with a possible D match to TRBD2 (5 bases). CDR1 LNHDA and CDR2 SQIVND come from the germline V gene (reference sequence). Trimming removed 5 bases at V and 2 bases at J, with 13 bases between. The CDR3 is 16 amino acids. This chain's CDR3 is CASSPSRAAGANVLTF. The CDR3 coding sequence is TGTGCCAGTAGTCCCTCCAGAGCGGCTGGGGCCAACGTCCTGACTTTC.

V and J are TRBV19 and TRBJ1-5; 8 positions match TRBD1. CDR3 length: 17 amino acids. Germline loops: CDR1 LNHDA, CDR2 SQIVND (reference sequence). The V and J ends lost 5 bases and 2 bases, in that order; junction bases with no gene match: 11. The CDR3 loop is CASSGYQGAYGNQPQHF. As DNA, the CDR3 is TGTGCCAGTAGTGGCTACCAGGGGGCTTACGGCAATCAGCCCCAGCATTTT.

This rearrangement joins TRBV9 to TRBJ1-2; D perhaps matches TRBD1 (6 bases). The V and J ends lost 3 bases and 2 bases respectively, with 8 bases between them. This CDR3 has 13 residues. CDR1 SGDLS and CDR2 YYNGEE come from the germline V gene. In DNA, the CDR3 is TGTGCCAGCAGCGGAACAGGGAACTATGGCTACACCTTC. Amino acid sequence: CASSGTGNYGYTF.

This clone came up a few times. This chain uses TRBV6-1 with TRBJ2-7; TRBD1 matches 10 bases. The CDR3 consists of 15 residues. J was trimmed by 4 bases and V by 6 bases; bases with no gene match: 9. The V gene's germline CDR1 is MNHNS and CDR2 SASEGT. The CDR3 bases are TGTGCCAGCAGGGGGAACCGACAGGGGGCGTACGAGCAGTACTTC. This encodes CASRGNRQGAYEQYF.

The chain has TRBV5-1 and TRBJ1-1; a weak D match, TRBD1 (5 bases). The CDR3 length is 13 residues. The germline V gene has CDR1 SGHRS and CDR2 YFSETQ. Deletions cut 4 bases from V and 11 bases from J, with 18 bases between. CDR3 loop: CASSPVGGVGAFF. DNA of the CDR3: TGCGCCAGCAGCCCCGTGGGAGGGGTAGGGGCTTTCTTT.

This clone was seen a few times. V usage is TRBV5-4 and J usage is TRBJ1-2; D uncertain. The CDR3 runs 13 residues. Looked up from germline, CDR1 is SGHNT and CDR2 is YYREEE (reference sequence). V was pared by 6 bases and J by 4 bases, with 13 bases between. As DNA, the CDR3 is TGTGCCAGCACCCCGCGGGGAGGCTATGGCTACACCTTC. Amino acids: CASTPRGGYGYTF. The full variable domain, with the rest looked up from reference TRBV5-4 and TRBJ1-2, is ETGVTQSPTHLIKTRGQQVTLRCSSQSGHNTVSWYQQALGQGPQFIFQYYREEENGRGNFPPRFSGLQFPNYSSELNVNALELDDSALYLCASTPRGGYGYTFGSGTRLTVV.

The sample holds a few counts of this clone. This chain joins TRBV29-1 and TRBJ2-1; possibly TRBD2 for D (6 bases). Germline V lookup: CDR1 SQVTM, CDR2 ANQGSEA. Trimming pared 6 bases from V and 6 bases from J, leaving 15 bases between. The CDR3 has 13 amino acids. Here the CDR3 DNA reads TGCAGCGTGAGGAGGGATAGATTCAATGAGCAGTTCTTC. Amino acids: CSVRRDRFNEQFF.